These 16 T cell receptor beta chains share one sample of origin, sequenced in a study of blood T cell repertoires in COVID-19. Sequencing used immunoSEQ multiplex PCR; TCRdb keeps in-frame clones, though not all of them. The sample records some 400,000 clones, around 87% being singletons. Sequencing was carried out using peripheral blood. All receptors come from a young woman with COVID-19, enrolled during active disease.

The rearrangement uses TRBV29-1 and TRBJ1-1, with D perhaps matching TRBD1 (6 bases). This CDR3 region has 13 residues. The V end lost 4 bases, the J end lost 10 bases, and 19 bases lay between the germline ends. The germline gives CDR1 SQVTM, CDR2 ANQGSEA. CDR3 coding DNA: TGCAGCGTTGTGGGGGCGCACGGGCTCGGAGCTTTCTTT. It translates to CSVVGAHGLGAFF. The whole variable domain, remainder taken from reference TRBV29-1 and TRBJ1-1, is SAVISQKPSRDICQRGTSLTIQCQVDSQVTMMFWYRQQPGQSLTLIATANQGSEATYESGFVIDKFPISRPNLTFSTLTVSNMSPEDSSIYLCSVVGAHGLGAFFGQGTRLTVV.

The chain has TRBV28 and TRBJ2-4; possible D gene TRBD1, 5 bases. Trimming shortened V by 6 bases and J by 0 bases, and 12 bases separated the two germline ends. Per the germline V gene, CDR1 is MDHEN and CDR2 is SYDVKM. The CDR3 length is 15 residues. DNA for the CDR3: TGTGCCAGCAGCCGACAGACACTAGCCAAAAACATTCAGTACTTC. Protein: CASSRQTLAKNIQYF.

The J gene is TRBJ2-2, the V gene TRBV4-1; a weak D match, TRBD2 (6 bases). This CDR3 has 16 residues. The ends were cut back, 4 bases at V and 1 base at J, with 13 bases in the middle. CDR1 is MGHRA and CDR2 is YSYEKL in the germline V gene. CDR3: CASSPYPGENTGELFF. As DNA, the CDR3 is TGCGCCAGCAGCCCCTACCCGGGAGAGAACACCGGGGAGCTGTTTTTT.

V usage is TRBV5-1 and J usage is TRBJ2-7; possibly TRBD1 for D (5 bases). CDR1 is SGHRS and CDR2 is YFSETQ in the germline V gene. CDR3 length: 14 amino acids. The V and J ends lost 4 bases and 8 bases respectively, with 19 bases between them. The CDR3 coding sequence is TGCGCCAGCAGCCCCAAGGGGTCGCCTCTGCAGCAGTACTTC. Protein: CASSPKGSPLQQYF.

The CDR3 loop reads CASSPRISGNQPQHF. The CDR3 DNA reads TGTGCCAGCTCACCGCGGATTTCTGGCAATCAGCCCCAGCATTTT. The chain uses TRBV18 and TRBJ1-5; D is uncertain. The CDR3 is 15 residues long. The germline V and J ends were trimmed by 3 bases and 2 bases, with 11 bases remaining between them. CDR1 KGHSH and CDR2 LQKENI come from the germline V gene.

This rearrangement joins TRBV6-5 to TRBJ1-5; D is perhaps TRBD1 (6 bases). The CDR3 consists of 15 residues. V lost 5 bases, J lost 1 base, and 12 bases lay in between. Germline V gives CDR1 MNHEY, CDR2 SVGAGI. Here the CDR3 DNA reads TGTGCCAGCAGTACGGCAGGGGCGAGCAATCAGCCCCAGCATTTT. This sequence encodes CASSTAGASNQPQHF.

The rearrangement joins TRBV2 to TRBJ1-4; no clear D. Germline CDR1 and CDR2: SNHLY and FYNNEI. CDR3 length equals 14 residues. With 2 bases removed from V and 4 bases from J, the gap between germline ends came to 8 bases. The DNA of the CDR3 is TGTGCCAGCAGTGAAACGAGTTATAATGAAAAACTGTTTTTT. Its translation is CASSETSYNEKLFF.

The genes are TRBV30 and TRBJ2-2; TRBD1 matches 11 bases. V lost 4 bases, J lost 7 bases, and 5 bases stayed unmatched. This CDR3 has 14 amino acids. Germline CDR1 reads GTSNPN; CDR2 reads SVGIG (reference sequence). CDR3 protein: CAWTGTGGFGELFF. CDR3 DNA sequence: TGTGCCTGGACCGGGACAGGGGGGTTCGGGGAGCTGTTTTTT.

V is TRBV19 and J is TRBJ2-3; perhaps TRBD1 as D (5 bases). The V end was cut by 6 bases, the J end by 2 bases, with 15 bases between. Germline CDR1 LNHDA, CDR2 SQIVND (reference sequence). The CDR3 covers 15 residues. CDR3 coding DNA: TGTGCCAGTAGCTTTAGTCAGGGTTCCACAGATACGCAGTATTTT. It yields the protein CASSFSQGSTDTQYF.

The rearrangement joins TRBV6-2 or TRBV6-3 to TRBJ1-4, with D unclear. The V end was cut by 0 bases, the J end by 8 bases, with 4 bases between. Germline CDR1 reads MNHEY; CDR2 reads SVGEGT. The CDR3 consists of 12 residues. The CDR3 region has the DNA TGTGCCAGCAGTTACTCGTTAGAAAAACTGTTTTTT. It specifies CASSYSLEKLFF.

This rearrangement joins TRBV5-1 to TRBJ2-7; TRBD1 agrees at 8 bases. This CDR3 contains 15 residues. Germline values: CDR1 SGHRS, CDR2 YFSETQ. With 0 bases clipped from V and 1 base from J, the junction kept 3 bases outside the gene matches. The CDR3 region has the DNA TGCGCCAGCAGCTTGGCGAGACAGGGGTCCTACGAGCAGTACTTC. It yields the protein CASSLARQGSYEQYF.

This chain uses TRBV6-2 or TRBV6-3 with TRBJ2-7, with 7 bases lining up with TRBD1. The J segment lost 5 bases and the V segment lost 5 bases, leaving 9 bases of the junction unmatched. The CDR3 is 14 amino acids. Germline-derived CDR1 and CDR2 are MNHEY and SVGEGT. Here the CDR3 reads CASSDPRGYHEQYF. The CDR3 DNA sequence: TGTGCCAGCAGTGATCCCAGGGGGTATCACGAGCAGTACTTC.

The chain joins TRBV6-2 or TRBV6-3 to TRBJ2-2; D not certain. Germline lookup yields CDR1 MNHEY and CDR2 SVGEGT. The CDR3 is 14 residues long. With 0 bases removed from V and 6 bases from J, the gap between germline ends came to 8 bases. CDR3 bases: TGTGCCAGCAGTTACTCGTTCGGTGCCGGGGAGCTGTTTTTT. Protein product: CASSYSFGAGELFF.

This clone was counted a few times. This sequence joins TRBV5-1 and TRBJ2-1; 10 positions agree with TRBD1. Germline V gives CDR1 SGHRS, CDR2 YFSETQ. Trimming at V came to 4 bases and at J to 4 bases, leaving 8 bases not matched to a gene. The CDR3 contains 16 residues. Here the CDR3 reads CASSPAGQGWYNEQFF. DNA for the CDR3: TGCGCCAGCAGCCCCGCGGGACAGGGGTGGTACAATGAGCAGTTCTTC.

The chain joins TRBV5-4 to TRBJ2-1; 8 bases match TRBD2. Per the germline V gene, CDR1 is SGHNT and CDR2 is YYREEE (reference sequence). The CDR3 has 17 residues. The V gene end was trimmed by 4 bases and the J gene end by 4 bases; junction bases not matched to a gene: 13. For the CDR3, the DNA is TGTGCCAGCAGCCCGGGAGGCGGCGGGAGGAGGTACAATGAGCAGTTCTTC. Its protein product is CASSPGGGGRRYNEQFF.

The V and J genes are TRBV9 and TRBJ2-3, with D unclear. The germline V gene encodes CDR1 SGDLS and CDR2 YYNGEE. The CDR3 covers 13 residues. The V gene lost 3 bases and the J gene lost 3 bases, with 8 bases spanning the gap. This CDR3 is CASSAARTDTQYF. Written as DNA, the CDR3 is TGTGCCAGCAGCGCCGCCAGGACAGATACGCAGTATTTT.